The 30 T cell receptor beta chains given below trace back to one sample, sequenced in a study of blood T cell repertoires in COVID-19. The data were produced by immunoSEQ multiplex PCR, yet TCRdb's version contains in-frame clones alone and is incomplete. The sample has just under 150,000 clones, approximately 87% seen once. The source material was peripheral blood. Receptors originate from a woman in her forties or fifties with active or convalescent COVID-19.

There are a few counts of this clone. The V gene is TRBV7-6, the J gene TRBJ2-1, with TRBD2 matching over 10 bases. This CDR3 has 13 residues. Per germline, CDR1 SGHVS and CDR2 FNYEAQ. J was trimmed by 9 bases and V by 5 bases; bases with no gene match: 4. CDR3 sequence (DNA): TGTGCCAGCAGCCCAAGGACTAGCGGTGAGCAGTTCTTC. This codes for CASSPRTSGEQFF.

The J gene is TRBJ1-1, the V gene TRBV3-1 (or the pseudogene TRBV3-2); 7 nucleotides match TRBD1. Germline V gives CDR1 LGHDT, CDR2 YNNKEL (reference sequence). The CDR3 spans 17 residues. J lost 3 bases, V lost 5 bases, and 15 bases had no gene match. CDR3 in DNA: TGTGCCAGCAGCACTCATCGACAGGGTTGGCGCGACACTGAAGCTTTCTTT. The encoded protein is CASSTHRQGWRDTEAFF.

The chain couples TRBV10-3 to TRBJ1-2, with D perhaps matching TRBD1 (5 bases). The germline gives CDR1 ENHRY, CDR2 SYGVKD. V was cut by 5 bases and J by 6 bases, with 13 bases left in between. The CDR3 has 13 residues. CDR3 nucleotides: TGTGCCATCAGTTACGACGGGGGGAATGGCTACACCTTC. This sequence encodes CAISYDGGNGYTF.

The chain's CDR3 is CASSPGYPMGNTIYF. The CDR3 coding sequence is TGTGCCAGCAGTCCAGGGTACCCAATGGGAAACACCATATATTTT. V usage is TRBV28 and J usage is TRBJ1-3, with D maybe TRBD1 (5 bases). Germline V gene sequence: CDR1 MDHEN, CDR2 SYDVKM. V was clipped by 5 bases and J by 4 bases, with 15 bases between them. The length of the CDR3 is 15 residues.

V is TRBV5-4 and J is TRBJ1-3; D is uncertain. V was trimmed by 0 bases and J by 0 bases, leaving 10 bases between them. The germline CDR1 and CDR2 sequences are SGHNT and YYREEE (reference sequence). The CDR3 runs to 16 residues. Written as DNA, the CDR3 is TGTGCCAGCAGCTTGGCTGGAGGGATCTCTGGAAACACCATATATTTT. It is translated as CASSLAGGISGNTIYF.

The rearrangement links TRBV2 to TRBJ1-2; the match to TRBD1 covers 9 bases. Germline V gene sequence: CDR1 SNHLY, CDR2 FYNNEI. This CDR3 contains 17 residues. V lost 3 bases and J lost 5; bases outside the gene matches: 13. The CDR3 sequence is CASSEATGGPPGYGYTF. The CDR3 bases are TGTGCCAGCAGTGAGGCCACAGGGGGCCCCCCGGGGTATGGCTACACCTTC.

The chain is built from TRBV7-3 and TRBJ1-4; 7 bases align to TRBD1. Germline assignment: CDR1 SGHTA and CDR2 FQGTGA. Trimming cost V 4 bases and J 11 bases; bases outside gene matches: 10. The CDR3 is made up of 14 amino acids. CDR3 nucleotide sequence: TGTGCCAGCAGCTCAACAGGGGATATCGTTAAACTGTTTTTT. It translates to CASSSTGDIVKLFF.

J is TRBJ1-3 and V is TRBV5-5, with a tentative D call TRBD1 (5 bases). This CDR3 comprises 16 residues. Germline CDR1 is SGHKS and CDR2 is YYEKEE (reference sequence). The V end was cut by 1 base, the J end by 0 bases, with 11 bases between. CDR3 protein: CASSLSRASSGNTIYF. CDR3 coding DNA: TGTGCCAGCAGCTTGTCCAGGGCGAGCTCTGGAAACACCATATATTTT.

This chain uses TRBV11-2 with TRBJ2-5; possibly TRBD1 for D (6 bases). Germline-derived CDR1 and CDR2 are SGHAT and FQNNGV. Between the trimmed V and J ends, which lost 6 bases and 4 bases, there was a span of 15 bases. CDR3 length: 14 amino acids. The DNA for the CDR3 is TGTGCCAGCAGTTTACAGGGAAGAGGAGAGACCCAGTACTTC. It codes for CASSLQGRGETQYF.

The chain employs TRBV29-1 and TRBJ2-5; TRBD1 matches at 10 bases. V was clipped by 6 bases and J by 5 bases; unmatched bases: 9. Germline V gives CDR1 SQVTM, CDR2 ANQGSEA. CDR3 size: 14 residues. The CDR3 loop is CSVDDRGRGETQYF. In DNA, the CDR3 is TGCAGCGTCGACGACAGGGGGCGAGGGGAGACCCAGTACTTC.

The chain uses TRBV3-1 (or the pseudogene TRBV3-2) and TRBJ2-3, with D hard to call. CDR3 length equals 13 residues. In germline, CDR1 is LGHDT, CDR2 YNNKEL (reference sequence). V was clipped by 3 bases and J by 3 bases, with 7 bases between them. The CDR3 sequence: CASSHKETDTQYF. In DNA form, the CDR3 reads TGTGCCAGCAGCCACAAGGAGACAGATACGCAGTATTTT.

This clone showed up just a few times. CDR3 nucleotides: TGTGCCAGCAGCTTGGACAGGGGCATCTACGAGCAGTACTTC. This encodes CASSLDRGIYEQYF. V and J are TRBV5-4 and TRBJ2-7; 7 bases map to TRBD1. Germline V gene data show CDR1 as SGHNT and CDR2 as YYREEE (reference sequence). The CDR3 contains 14 residues. V shed 0 bases and J 3 bases; nucleotides not matched to a gene: 3.

This chain connects TRBV30 to TRBJ1-5; no clear D gene. This CDR3 has 13 residues. V was clipped by 3 bases and J by 2 bases, with 8 bases between them. The germline V gene has CDR1 GTSNPN and CDR2 SVGIG (reference sequence). The CDR3 coding sequence is TGTGCCTGGAGCCCGGGAGGCAATCAGCCCCAGCATTTT. Translated, it gives CAWSPGGNQPQHF.

This rearrangement joins TRBV7-8 to TRBJ1-5; possible D gene TRBD1, 5 bases. The CDR3 has 13 amino acids. CDR1 is SGHVS and CDR2 is FQNEAQ in the germline V gene. Trimming stripped 1 base from V and 9 bases from J, with 10 bases between. CDR3 residues: CASSLEGRRPQHF. The CDR3 DNA reads TGTGCCAGCAGCTTAGAGGGGAGGAGGCCCCAGCATTTT. The full variable domain, with the rest looked up from reference TRBV7-8 and TRBJ1-5, is GAGVSQSPRYKVAKRGQDVALRCDPISGHVSLFWYQQALGQGPEFLTYFQNEAQLDKSGLPSDRFFAERPEGSVSTLKIQRTQQEDSAVYLCASSLEGRRPQHFGDGTRLSIL.

This sequence joins TRBV28 and TRBJ2-7; D is undetermined. The CDR3 is made up of 15 amino acids. Trimming took 5 bases from V and 2 from J, leaving 16 bases between them. CDR1 and CDR2 from the germline V gene are MDHEN and SYDVKM. The DNA for the CDR3 is TGTGCCAGCAGTCTACCCGGCGGCAATCCCTACGAGCAGTACTTC. Its protein is CASSLPGGNPYEQYF.

V is TRBV4-1 and J is TRBJ2-7; 15 bases align to TRBD2. Germline CDR1 reads MGHRA; CDR2 reads YSYEKL. The CDR3 loop spans 17 amino acids. Trimming took 4 bases from V and 4 from J; bases not matched to a gene: 8. CDR3 sequence: CASSLTGLAGGGYEQYF. DNA of the CDR3: TGCGCCAGCAGCCTGACGGGACTAGCGGGAGGCGGGTACGAGCAGTACTTC.

The chain combines TRBV28 with TRBJ2-7; 7 bases are a match to TRBD2. From germline, CDR1 is MDHEN and CDR2 SYDVKM. V trimming: 3 bases; J trimming: 5 bases; junction bases outside the gene matches: 10. The length of the CDR3 is 15 residues. The CDR3 reads CASSLGGNSQDEQYF. For the CDR3, the DNA is TGTGCCAGCAGTTTGGGGGGGAATTCACAGGACGAGCAGTACTTC.

In this sample, this clone turned up once. The rearrangement joins TRBV20-1 to TRBJ1-2; D not resolved. The CDR3 has 10 amino acids. Trimming left V 6 bases short and J 7 bases short, with 9 bases between. The germline V gene has CDR1 DFQATT and CDR2 SNEGSKA (reference sequence). This chain's CDR3 is CSAAGGGYTF. CDR3 bases: TGCAGTGCCGCCGGTGGTGGCTACACCTTC.

The CDR3 DNA is TGTGCCAGCAGTTACGTCGGGTTCTATGGCTACACCTTC. This sequence encodes CASSYVGFYGYTF. The rearrangement uses TRBV6-2 or TRBV6-3 and TRBJ1-2, with no clear D. Germline lookup yields CDR1 MNHEY and CDR2 SVGEGT. Trimming stripped 2 bases from V and 4 bases from J, with 8 bases between. This CDR3 contains 13 residues.

CDR3 in DNA: TGTGCCAGCAGCTTAGCCGACAGATCCTACGAGCAGTACTTC. It specifies CASSLADRSYEQYF. The rearrangement links TRBV7-9 to TRBJ2-7; D is perhaps TRBD1 (5 bases). The CDR3 loop spans 14 amino acids. Trimming cost V 0 bases and J 1 base, with 7 bases left between them. Germline V gene lookup returns CDR1 SEHNR and CDR2 FQNEAQ (reference sequence). Full variable domain (outside the CDR3, taken from reference TRBV7-9 and TRBJ2-7): DTGVSQNPRHKITKRGQNVTFRCDPISEHNRLYWYRQTLGQGPEFLTYFQNEAQLEKSRLLSDRFSAERPKGSFSTLEIQRTEQGDSAMYLCASSLADRSYEQYFGPGTRLTVT.

The CDR3 protein is CSASTGTSTEQYF. The CDR3 DNA follows: TGCAGCGCCTCCACCGGGACTAGCACCGAGCAGTACTTC. The genes are TRBV29-1 and TRBJ2-7; 9 positions agree with TRBD2. The CDR3 is 13 residues long. In germline, CDR1 is SQVTM, CDR2 ANQGSEA. J gave up 6 bases and V 7 bases, and 10 bases lay outside the gene matches.

The chain employs TRBV5-8 and TRBJ2-7; no clear D. V was shortened by 5 bases and J by 1 base, with 4 bases between the two germline ends. The CDR3 consists of 11 residues. Germline assignment: CDR1 SGHTS and CDR2 YDEGEE. The CDR3 bases are TGTGCCAGCAGTCCTTCCTACGAGCAGTACTTC. Its translation: CASSPSYEQYF.

The V and J genes are TRBV3-1 (or the pseudogene TRBV3-2) and TRBJ1-2, with TRBD1 matching 8 bases. CDR1 is LGHDT, CDR2 YNNKEL, per germline (reference sequence). The CDR3 totals 12 residues. With 10 bases clipped from V and 3 bases from J, the junction kept 4 bases outside the gene matches. The CDR3 bases are TGTGCCACCTCGACAGGGGACTATGGCTACACCTTC. Amino acids: CATSTGDYGYTF.

The CDR3 protein is CASSHRGFTEAFF. The CDR3 coding sequence is TGTGCCAGCAGTCATCGGGGGTTCACTGAAGCTTTCTTT. The V call is TRBV12-3 or TRBV12-4, the J call TRBJ1-1; tentative D call: TRBD1 (5 bases). Between the trimmed V and J ends, which lost 5 bases and 4 bases, there was a span of 11 bases. The CDR3 has 13 residues.

The chain employs TRBV5-5 and TRBJ1-5; 8 bases agree with TRBD1. Germline V gene sequence: CDR1 SGHKS, CDR2 YYEKEE (reference sequence). J gave up 3 bases and V 5 bases, and 7 bases lay outside the gene matches. CDR3 length: 15 residues. CDR3 protein: CASRPGGGFNQPQHF. CDR3 nucleotide sequence: TGTGCCAGCAGACCAGGGGGCGGATTCAATCAGCCCCAGCATTTT.

The chain combines TRBV18 with TRBJ1-4, with D maybe TRBD1 (5 bases). Germline V gene sequence: CDR1 KGHSH, CDR2 LQKENI. Trimming took 1 base from V and 6 from J, leaving 15 bases between them. The CDR3 loop spans 16 amino acids. CDR3 nucleotides: TGTGCCAGCTCACCACTTCCCAGTCAAGGGGATGAAAAACTGTTTTTT. This translates into CASSPLPSQGDEKLFF.

This sequence joins TRBV30 and TRBJ1-2, with D tentatively TRBD1 (5 bases). Trimming left V 0 bases short and J 3 bases short, with 11 bases between. The CDR3 extends over 14 amino acids. The germline V gene has CDR1 GTSNPN and CDR2 SVGIG (reference sequence). CDR3 sequence: CAWSVKGLYYGYTF. The CDR3 DNA is TGTGCCTGGAGTGTCAAGGGACTTTACTATGGCTACACCTTC. Complete variable domain (other parts from reference TRBV30 and TRBJ1-2): SQTIHQWPATLVQPVGSPLSLECTVEGTSNPNLYWYRQAAGRGLQLLFYSVGIGQISSEVPQNLSASRPQDRQFILSSKKLLLSDSGFYLCAWSVKGLYYGYTFGSGTRLTVV.

The chain uses TRBV11-3 and TRBJ2-1; 11 nucleotides align to TRBD2. Germline V CDR1 and CDR2: SGHNT, YENEEA. V was clipped by 5 bases and J by 4 bases; unmatched bases: 4. This CDR3 is 15 amino acids long. CDR3 amino acids: CASSQRLAGYNEQFF. The CDR3 bases are TGTGCCAGCAGCCAACGACTAGCGGGATACAATGAGCAGTTCTTC.

The genes are TRBV2 and TRBJ1-5; D is unresolved. V shed 3 bases and J shed 2 bases, with 11 bases lying between them. This CDR3 has 15 amino acids. From germline, CDR1 is SNHLY and CDR2 FYNNEI. The CDR3 DNA is TGTGCCAGCAGTGACTCGGGTCGCGGCAATCAGCCCCAGCATTTT. This sequence encodes CASSDSGRGNQPQHF.

This rearrangement joins TRBV18 to TRBJ1-1, with 8 bases that match TRBD1. Looked up from germline, CDR1 is KGHSH and CDR2 is LQKENI. Losses at the gene ends were 5 bases for V and 5 bases for J; bases not matched to a gene: 7. This CDR3 has 14 amino acids. The CDR3 coding sequence is TGTGCCAGCTCAACCGCCCAGGGGGCAACTGAAGCTTTCTTT. It translates to CASSTAQGATEAFF.